Below, 18 T cell receptor beta chains from the same sample are listed, as sequenced in a study of beta chain features in type 1 diabetes. Expressed TCRB transcripts were sequenced because the entire RNA isolate underwent reverse transcription. Repertoires were generated with immunoSEQ multiplex PCR, while TCRdb's copy carries only in-frame clones and drops some. The sample lists about 340,000 clones, around 9.7% occurring once. Study conclusions and caveats: TCRB CDR3s from Type 1 diabetes patients were moderately but significantly shorter in all four CD4+ subsets.

These receptors have no identified antigens. The sample consisted of central memory CD4+ T cells from blood. The receptors were gathered from a man younger than 40 with type 1 diabetes.

The sample holds a few counts of this clone. The chain carries TRBV7-9 and TRBJ2-5, with 11 bases lining up with TRBD2. The better agreement between TRBJ2-7 and the DNA end casts doubt on the J call. Per the germline V gene, CDR1 is SEHNR and CDR2 is FQNEAQ (reference sequence). The CDR3 consists of 19 residues. CDR3 DNA: TGTGCCAGCAGCTTAAGCGCGCCTAGCGGGGGGCCGGCGTCCTACGAGCAGTACTTC. Its translation is CASSLSAPSGGPASYEQYF.

The rearrangement uses TRBV6-6 and TRBJ1-1, with unresolved D. With 2 bases removed from V and 9 bases from J, the gap between germline ends came to 13 bases. The CDR3 extends over 13 amino acids. The germline CDR1 and CDR2 sequences are MNHNY and SVGAGI (reference sequence). CDR3 DNA sequence: TGTGCCAGCAGTTACAGCTTTAGGGAGAAAGCTTTCTTT. Translated, it gives CASSYSFREKAFF.

The chain combines TRBV6-5 with TRBJ2-1, with D perhaps being TRBD1 or TRBD2 (5 bases each). Germline V gives CDR1 MNHEY, CDR2 SVGAGI. The ends were cut back, 5 bases at V and 6 bases at J, with 14 bases in the middle. This CDR3 is 14 amino acids long. CDR3 region: CASSTGTAFNEQFF. CDR3 DNA: TGTGCCAGCAGTACCGGGACGGCCTTCAATGAGCAGTTCTTC.

Only a few counts were recorded for this clone. The chain employs TRBV9 and TRBJ2-5; perhaps TRBD2 as D (6 bases). CDR3 length: 13 amino acids. Germline assignment: CDR1 SGDLS and CDR2 YYNGEE. Trimming removed 4 bases from V and 5 bases from J, with 12 bases in between. The CDR3, as DNA: TGTGCCAGCAGCCGCCGGGGGACGGAGACCCAGTACTTC. It specifies CASSRRGTETQYF.

There are a few counts of this clone. CDR3 region: CASSSTGQGASGEQYF. The CDR3 DNA reads TGTGCCAGCAGCTCCACCGGACAGGGGGCGTCGGGGGAGCAGTACTTC. The V call is TRBV7-9, the J call TRBJ2-7; 11 bases fit TRBD1. This CDR3 contains 16 residues. Germline lookup yields CDR1 SEHNR and CDR2 FQNEAQ (reference sequence). V lost 4 bases and J lost 7; bases outside the gene matches: 12.

This clone was seen only a few times. This chain links TRBV27 with TRBJ1-4; 7 bases line up with TRBD1. V was pared by 6 bases and J by 7 bases, with 8 bases of the junction left unmatched. The CDR3 covers 14 residues. CDR1 MNHEY and CDR2 SMNVEV come from the germline V gene (reference sequence). CDR3 sequence: CASSQTGKGEKLFF. The CDR3 DNA reads as TGTGCCAGCAGCCAGACAGGGAAGGGTGAAAAACTGTTTTTT.

This clone was counted a few times. CDR3: CASSLLSGLTDTQYF. CDR3 nucleotide sequence: TGTGCCAGCAGCTTACTGTCGGGGCTCACAGATACGCAGTATTTT. The chain links TRBV13 to TRBJ2-3; the D call may be TRBD1 or TRBD2 (5 bases each). The CDR3 totals 15 residues. CDR1 and CDR2 (germline): PRHDT, FYEKMQ (reference sequence). Trimming pared 2 bases from V and 2 bases from J, leaving 11 bases between.

V is TRBV7-2 and J is TRBJ2-7, with D uncertain. Per germline, CDR1 SGHTA and CDR2 FQGNSA. CDR3 length: 15 amino acids. V was trimmed by 1 base and J by 3 bases, leaving 13 bases between them. The CDR3 DNA reads as TGTGCCAGCAGCTTAGGCCCCGAGCCCTACTACGAGCAGTACTTC. This encodes CASSLGPEPYYEQYF.

This clone was seen a handful of times. The V gene is TRBV5-1, the J gene TRBJ2-5, with 7 bases fitting TRBD1. The J segment lost 5 bases and the V segment lost 4 bases, leaving 5 bases of the junction unmatched. The CDR3 extends over 13 amino acids. Germline V CDR1 and CDR2: SGHRS, YFSETQ. Here the CDR3 reads CASSQDRFETQYF. In DNA, the CDR3 is TGCGCCAGCAGCCAGGACAGGTTCGAGACCCAGTACTTC.

This clone has only a few counts. The rearrangement joins TRBV11-2 to TRBJ2-7; TRBD1 aligns across 8 bases. Germline V lookup: CDR1 SGHAT, CDR2 FQNNGV. V was clipped by 5 bases and J by 4 bases; unmatched bases: 10. CDR3 length equals 15 residues. For the CDR3, the DNA is TGTGCCAGCAGCCGTTCCCTGGACAGGGTGTACGAGCAGTACTTC. Protein sequence: CASSRSLDRVYEQYF.

This clone occurred a few times. The chain carries TRBV4-3 and TRBJ2-1; the match to TRBD2 covers 10 bases. CDR1 is LGHNA, CDR2 YSLEER, per germline. CDR3 length: 18 amino acids. V was clipped by 4 bases and J by 2 bases; unmatched bases: 11. The chain's CDR3 is CASSPDPSAGGPYNEQFF. CDR3 bases: TGCGCCAGCAGCCCGGACCCCTCAGCGGGGGGGCCCTACAATGAGCAGTTCTTC.

The rearrangement uses TRBV2 and TRBJ2-3; TRBD2 might be the D (5 bases). Germline V gives CDR1 SNHLY, CDR2 FYNNEI. The CDR3 is 14 amino acids. With 4 bases removed from V and 1 base from J, the gap between germline ends came to 9 bases. Here the CDR3 reads CASSGTARTDTQYF. The CDR3 DNA follows: TGTGCCAGCAGTGGGACTGCCCGCACAGATACGCAGTATTTT.

This sequence joins TRBV5-1 and TRBJ1-1; D is uncertain. Trimming took off 0 bases at V and 6 bases at J, with 12 bases between the two ends. Germline CDR1 reads SGHRS; CDR2 reads YFSETQ. The CDR3 covers 14 residues. CDR3 coding DNA: TGCGCCAGCAGCTTGGACACCTCTTTGCCTGAAGCTTTCTTT. Amino acids: CASSLDTSLPEAFF.

This clone was seen a handful of times. The V call is TRBV28, the J call TRBJ1-2, with D uncertain. V lost 1 base and J lost 4, with 10 bases in between. The CDR3 has 14 amino acids. Germline V gene sequence: CDR1 MDHEN, CDR2 SYDVKM. The CDR3 protein is CASSLLITSYGYTF. In nucleotides, the CDR3 is TGTGCCAGCAGTTTATTAATCACAAGCTATGGCTACACCTTC.

The rearrangement uses TRBV30 and TRBJ2-5; TRBD1 aligns across 8 bases. J gave up 4 bases and V 1 base, and 11 bases lay outside the gene matches. Germline values: CDR1 GTSNPN, CDR2 SVGIG (reference sequence). This CDR3 has 16 residues. CDR3 sequence: CAWSGTGWSKRETQYF. In DNA, the CDR3 is TGTGCCTGGAGTGGGACAGGGTGGAGCAAACGAGAGACCCAGTACTTC.

V is TRBV6-5 and J is TRBJ2-3; D remains unclear. The V end was cut by 11 bases, the J end by 2 bases, with 11 bases between. This CDR3 is built from 12 residues. Germline values: CDR1 MNHEY, CDR2 SVGAGI. This CDR3 reads CAAATYTDTQYF. In nucleotides, the CDR3 is TGTGCCGCAGCGACCTACACAGATACGCAGTATTTT.

This clone was seen a few times. The chain combines TRBV7-8 with TRBJ2-7; possibly TRBD2 for D (5 bases). The germline V gene encodes CDR1 SGHVS and CDR2 FQNEAQ. This CDR3 has 14 amino acids. V was trimmed by 6 bases and J by 3 bases, leaving 15 bases between them. The CDR3: CASRPSPAGYEQYF. The CDR3 nucleotides are TGTGCCAGCAGACCTTCCCCCGCGGGCTACGAGCAGTACTTC.

This clone was detected a few times. The chain uses TRBV7-9 and TRBJ2-7; D is perhaps TRBD1 or TRBD2 (6 bases each). Germline-derived CDR1 and CDR2 are SEHNR and FQNEAQ (reference sequence). This CDR3 has 13 amino acids. Trimming cost V 2 bases and J 6 bases, with 11 bases left between them. DNA for the CDR3: TGTGCCAGCAGCTTACGGGGGCGGGGCGAGCAGTACTTC. This translates into CASSLRGRGEQYF.